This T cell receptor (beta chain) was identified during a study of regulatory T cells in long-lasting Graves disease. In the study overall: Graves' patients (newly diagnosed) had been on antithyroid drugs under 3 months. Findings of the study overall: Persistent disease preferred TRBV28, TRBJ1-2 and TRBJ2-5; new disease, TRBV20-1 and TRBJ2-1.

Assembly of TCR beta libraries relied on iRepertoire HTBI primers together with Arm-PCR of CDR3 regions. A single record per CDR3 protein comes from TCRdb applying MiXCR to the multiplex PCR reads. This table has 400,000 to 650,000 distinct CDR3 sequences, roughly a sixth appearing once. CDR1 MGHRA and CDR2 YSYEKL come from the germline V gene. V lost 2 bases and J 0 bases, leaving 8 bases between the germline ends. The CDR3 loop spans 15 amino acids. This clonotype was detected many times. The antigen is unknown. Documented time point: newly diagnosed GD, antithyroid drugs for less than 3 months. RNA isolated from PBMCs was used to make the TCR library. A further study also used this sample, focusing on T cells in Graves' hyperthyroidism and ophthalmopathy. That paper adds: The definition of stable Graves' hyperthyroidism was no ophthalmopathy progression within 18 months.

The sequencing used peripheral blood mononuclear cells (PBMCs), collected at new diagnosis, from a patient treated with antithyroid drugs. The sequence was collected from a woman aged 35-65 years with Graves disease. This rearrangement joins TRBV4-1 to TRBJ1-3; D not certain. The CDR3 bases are TGCGCCAGCAGCCAAAGCCTTCTCTCTGGAAACACCATATATTTT. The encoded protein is CASSQSLLSGNTIYF.